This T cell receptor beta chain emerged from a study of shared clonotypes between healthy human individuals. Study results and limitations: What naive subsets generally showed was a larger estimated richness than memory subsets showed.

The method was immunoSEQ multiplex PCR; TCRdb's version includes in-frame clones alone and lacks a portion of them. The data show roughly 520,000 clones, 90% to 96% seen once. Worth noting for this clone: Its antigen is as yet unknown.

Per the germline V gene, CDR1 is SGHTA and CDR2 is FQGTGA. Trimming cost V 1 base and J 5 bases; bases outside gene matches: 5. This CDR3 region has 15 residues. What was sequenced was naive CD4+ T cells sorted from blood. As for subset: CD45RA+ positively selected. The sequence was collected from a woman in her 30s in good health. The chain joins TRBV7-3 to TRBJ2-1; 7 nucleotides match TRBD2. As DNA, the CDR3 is TGTGCCAGCAGCTTAAGGCTAGCGGAGAACAATGAGCAGTTCTTC. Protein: CASSLRLAENNEQFF.